Reported below is one T cell receptor beta chain. Which antigen it targets is not known. The sample is drawn from a study of CXCR3-negative and CXCR3-positive naive CD8 T cells (dated by TCRdb to 2018 to 2020). Broadly, across the study: In total, roughly 140 million TRB reads were obtained, corresponding to roughly 1.5 +/- 0.3 million reads per library. The diversity and physicochemical repertoire analyses included 11 donors pooled from two independent experiments. For the TRBV-TRBJ cluster analysis, the naive subsets came from 5 or 6 donors, while the memory cells came from 3 donors.

The instrument was a NextSeq 550. The Human TCR Profiling Kit (MiLaboratory) was used to make UMI-labeled 5' RACE TRB cDNA libraries. cDNA synthesis used the entire amount of extracted RNA, and PCR amplification then used the entire amount of cDNA produced. Libraries were prepared in parallel with an identical number of PCR cycles. The source study handled its data this way. With a minimum of two reads required per UMI, MIGEC and MiXCR pulled out about 50,000 +/- 10,000 unique UMI-labeled TRB cDNA molecules from each library. An average of approximately 40,000 +/- 10,000 functional in-frame TRB CDR3 nucleotide clonotypes without stop codons was found per library. After downsampling to 5000 UMI-labeled TRB molecules per sample, diversity metrics such as normalized Shannon-Wiener and Chao1 were calculated in VDJtools. Clonotype-size-weighted physicochemical properties of the central five CDR3 residues (interaction energy, strength, volume and Kidera factor 4) were computed in VDJtools. TCRdb reprocessed the sequencing reads and holds a single record per CDR3 protein sequence, with no DNA. TCRdb assigned the V and J calls; the authors' analysis was not used. The data table for this sample lists some 130,000 distinct CDR3 sequences. 0.45% to 0.55% of the sample lies in the top ten.

For every CD8+ T cell subset, over 250,000 cells were flow-sorted straight into RLT lysis buffer, and each subset was sorted in triplicate. To exclude memory contaminants, naive CD8+ T cells were stringently defined as CD45RO-CCR7+CD27+CD95-. Standard density gradient centrifugation was used to isolate peripheral blood mononuclear cells from buffy coats. A FACSAria III was used to flow-sort naive CD8+ T cells into CXCR3-negative and CXCR3-positive populations. Total RNA was extracted from sorted cells with an RNeasy Mini Kit. CDR1 and CDR2, looked up from the germline V gene, are SGDLS and YYNGEE. The CDR3 spans 17 residues, from the cysteine through the phenylalanine. The DNA is not on file. Here is what the overall study found, with its caveats: TRBV-TRBJ usage was similar between naive CXCR3-negative and CXCR3-positive cells from the same donor, while memory cells showed distinct patterns. Freshly isolated PBMCs were used for most assays because CXCR3 expression partially decreased after cryopreservation. TRB CDR3s from CXCR3-positive naive cells showed higher hydrophobicity (lower Kidera factor 4), lower energy, and higher strength and volume indices than CXCR3-negative naive cells. Because surface CD5, which has been linked to self-reactivity in mice, was comparable between naive subsets, TCR interaction strength was also inferred from TRB CDR3 physicochemical properties. Repertoire diversity was comparably high in both naive subsets but much lower in memory CD8+ T cells.

This sequence originates from a human donor in good health. Some clones in this sample may be carry-over from other donors' samples. The source material was naive CXCR3- CD8+ T cells from blood. Reading the label with the study, this specimen's cell subset or site is: CD45RO-CCR7+CD27+CD95- naive CD8+ T cells lacking CXCR3 (TNR3-). The chain is made from TRBV9 and TRBJ2-1; TCRdb reports TRBD2, a call that lacks DNA to check it against. CDR3 protein: CASSARPTSGRGDEQFF.